The 13 T cell receptor beta chains listed next were all sequenced from one sample in a study of T-cell memory formation after mild COVID-19. Via MiXCR, TCRdb re-called the 5' RACE reads, giving one row per CDR3 protein. Of 550,000 to 600,000 distinct CDR3 sequences listed, about 20% are singletons. Sequencing was carried out using PBMCs or a T cell subset sorted from them (not recorded which). The receptors here all came from an adult woman who had mild COVID-19 (a few samples of this study predate the infection). Cell type and time point are not known.

Only a few counts were recorded for this clonotype. The rearrangement links TRBV27 to TRBJ2-3; 10 bases match TRBD2. The junction had 4 bases not matched to a gene; V was cut back by 3 bases and J by 1 base. In germline, CDR1 is MNHEY, CDR2 SMNVEV (reference sequence). This CDR3 has 16 residues. The CDR3 spells CASSFFGTSGTDTQYF. The CDR3 DNA sequence: TGTGCCAGCAGTTTTTTCGGGACTAGCGGCACAGATACGCAGTATTTT.

The chain joins TRBV29-1 to TRBJ2-7; 10 bases fit TRBD1. The CDR3 consists of 13 residues. V lost 6 bases and J lost 3; bases outside the gene matches: 5. Germline-derived CDR1 and CDR2 are SQVTM and ANQGSEA. The CDR3 DNA reads TGCAGCGTCAGCCGGGACAGGGGCTACGAGCAGTACTTC. This codes for CSVSRDRGYEQYF.

This chain connects TRBV11-3 to TRBJ2-5; D remains ambiguous. V was clipped by 3 bases and J by 2 bases, with 10 bases between them. This CDR3 has 14 amino acids. Germline V lookup: CDR1 SGHNT, CDR2 YENEEA. The CDR3: CASSFGVLQETQYF. The CDR3 DNA reads TGTGCCAGCAGCTTCGGCGTACTTCAAGAGACCCAGTACTTC.

The chain links TRBV12-3 or TRBV12-4 to TRBJ1-1, with TRBD1 matching over 8 bases. This CDR3 is 14 amino acids long. With V trimmed by 5 bases and J by 2 bases, 4 bases remained unmatched. This CDR3 reads CASSTGGSNTEAFF. The CDR3 region has the DNA TGTGCCAGCAGTACAGGGGGATCTAACACTGAAGCTTTCTTT.

The chain joins TRBV11-2 to TRBJ2-7, with D possibly being TRBD1 (6 bases). Germline CDR1 SGHAT, CDR2 FQNNGV. V was cut by 4 bases and J by 2 bases, with 18 bases left in between. The CDR3 consists of 16 residues. The CDR3 protein is CASSSVAGTLPYEQYF. In DNA form, the CDR3 reads TGTGCCAGCAGCTCCGTCGCCGGGACACTCCCCTACGAGCAGTACTTC.

The chain joins TRBV14 to TRBJ2-3; maybe TRBD2 (5 bases). Per the germline V gene, CDR1 is SGHDN and CDR2 is FVKESK. Between the trimmed V and J ends, which lost 2 bases and 0 bases, there was a span of 9 bases. The CDR3 covers 15 residues. The CDR3: CASSQPGISTDTQYF. The CDR3 bases are TGTGCCAGCAGCCAACCGGGGATCAGCACAGATACGCAGTATTTT.

The chain recombines TRBV6-6 with TRBJ1-3; D is unclear. The ends were cut back, 6 bases at V and 0 bases at J, with 9 bases in the middle. Germline V gene sequence: CDR1 MNHNY, CDR2 SVGAGI (reference sequence). This CDR3 contains 14 residues. The CDR3 spells CASSPRHSGNTIYF. The CDR3 bases are TGTGCCAGCAGCCCCCGTCACTCTGGAAACACCATATATTTT.

This clonotype was counted a few times. The CDR3 DNA sequence: TGTGCCAGCCATGGGCGGGGCGATCACGCTGAGCAGTTCTTC. Its translation: CASHGRGDHAEQFF. V gene TRBV6-5 combines with J gene TRBJ2-1, with a possible D match to TRBD2 (6 bases). The CDR3 sequence is 14 residues long. V lost 8 bases, J lost 9 bases, and 20 bases lay in between. The germline gives CDR1 MNHEY, CDR2 SVGAGI.

The chain combines TRBV2 with TRBJ2-3, with D uncertain. V was trimmed by 6 bases and J by 4 bases, leaving 2 bases between them. Germline assignment: CDR1 SNHLY and CDR2 FYNNEI. This CDR3 has 10 residues. CDR3 protein: CASRSDTQYF. CDR3 coding DNA: TGTGCCAGCAGGTCAGATACGCAGTATTTT. Using reference TRBV2 and TRBJ2-3 for the parts outside the CDR3, the full variable domain is EPEVTQTPSHQVTQMGQEVILRCVPISNHLYFYWYRQILGQKVEFLVSFYNNEISEKSEIFDDQFSVERPDGSNFTLKIRSTKLEDSAMYFCASRSDTQYFGPGTRLTVL.

This chain links TRBV5-8 with TRBJ2-4; a possible D gene is TRBD2 (5 bases). V dropped 6 bases and J dropped 0 bases, with 19 bases sitting between them. Per germline, CDR1 SGHTS and CDR2 YDEGEE. The length of the CDR3 is 17 residues. CDR3 in amino acids: CASKQAVAALAKNIQYF. The CDR3 nucleotides are TGTGCCAGCAAGCAAGCGGTGGCCGCCCTAGCCAAAAACATTCAGTACTTC.

This clonotype was picked up a small number of times. One end of the junction fails to match germline, which may point to a read error. The chain joins TRBV18 to TRBJ1-1; tentative D call: TRBD1 (6 bases). From germline, CDR1 is KGHSH and CDR2 LQKENI. The CDR3 is 13 amino acids. The CDR3 sequence is CAGSGTPNTEAFF. In nucleotides, the CDR3 is TGTGCCGGCTCGGGGACACCGAACACTGAAGCTTTCTTT.

This clonotype has more than one count but fewer than ten. This chain links TRBV12-3 or TRBV12-4 with TRBJ1-1; TRBD1 matches 9 bases. CDR3 length: 16 amino acids. With 2 bases clipped from V and 6 bases from J, the junction kept 10 bases outside the gene matches. The chain's CDR3 is CASSLSGTGWAAEAFF. The CDR3 DNA reads as TGTGCCAGCAGTTTATCGGGGACAGGGTGGGCGGCTGAAGCTTTCTTT.

This clonotype was seen more than once but under ten times. The chain uses TRBV29-1 and TRBJ2-7, with no clear D. V lost 5 bases, J lost 2 bases, and 13 bases lay in between. Germline V gene lookup returns CDR1 SQVTM and CDR2 ANQGSEA. The CDR3 runs to 13 residues. CDR3 sequence reads: CSVFEDGAYEQYF. Here the CDR3 DNA reads TGCAGCGTTTTCGAGGACGGAGCCTACGAGCAGTACTTC.